This T cell receptor (beta chain) stems from a study of cytomegalovirus exposure and HLA in healthy donors. A multiplex PCR was run with 60 Vbeta primers and 13 Jbeta primers. TCRdb keeps only in-frame clones here, not all; method: immunoSEQ multiplex PCR. The table includes about 180,000 clones, more than 65% detected once. Points from the study as a whole: According to the study, approximately 150 TCR beta chains were cytomegalovirus-associated.

A note on this clone: Its antigen is as yet unknown.

J gave up 8 bases and V 2 bases, and 6 bases lay outside the gene matches. Germline CDR1 and CDR2: SGHNT and YYREEE (reference sequence). CDR3 length: 14 residues. The source of this sequence is a woman in her fifties or sixties in good health and CMV-seronegative. This chain uses TRBV5-4 with TRBJ1-3, with 8 bases that match TRBD1. Sequencing input: PBMCs. This CDR3 is CASSLGDRGYTIYF. DNA for the CDR3: TGTGCCAGCAGCTTAGGCGACAGGGGATACACCATATATTTT.